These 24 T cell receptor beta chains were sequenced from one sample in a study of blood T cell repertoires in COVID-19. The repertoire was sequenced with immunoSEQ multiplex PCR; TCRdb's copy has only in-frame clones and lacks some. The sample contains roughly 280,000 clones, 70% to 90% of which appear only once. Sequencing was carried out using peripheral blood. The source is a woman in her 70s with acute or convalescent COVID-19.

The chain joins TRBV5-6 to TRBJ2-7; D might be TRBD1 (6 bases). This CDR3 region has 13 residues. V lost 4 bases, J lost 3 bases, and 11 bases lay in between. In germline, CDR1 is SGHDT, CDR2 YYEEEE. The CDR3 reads CASSLTGVYEQYF. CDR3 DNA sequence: TGTGCCAGCAGCCTGACAGGAGTCTACGAGCAGTACTTC.

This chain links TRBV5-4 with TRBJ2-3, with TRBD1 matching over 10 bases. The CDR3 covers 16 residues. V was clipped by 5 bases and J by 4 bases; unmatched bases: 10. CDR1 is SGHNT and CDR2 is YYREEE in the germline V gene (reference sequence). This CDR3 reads CASSYRDRGSADTQYF. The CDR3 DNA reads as TGTGCCAGCAGTTACCGGGACAGGGGTAGTGCAGATACGCAGTATTTT. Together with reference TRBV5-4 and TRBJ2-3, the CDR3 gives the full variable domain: ETGVTQSPTHLIKTRGQQVTLRCSSQSGHNTVSWYQQALGQGPQFIFQYYREEENGRGNFPPRFSGLQFPNYSSELNVNALELDDSALYLCASSYRDRGSADTQYFGPGTRLTVL.

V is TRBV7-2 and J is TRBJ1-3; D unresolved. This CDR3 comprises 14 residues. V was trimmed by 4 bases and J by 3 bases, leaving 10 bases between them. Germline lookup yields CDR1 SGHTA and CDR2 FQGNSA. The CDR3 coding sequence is TGTGCCAGCAGCTCCCGGCGGGGTGGAAACACCATATATTTT. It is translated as CASSSRRGGNTIYF.

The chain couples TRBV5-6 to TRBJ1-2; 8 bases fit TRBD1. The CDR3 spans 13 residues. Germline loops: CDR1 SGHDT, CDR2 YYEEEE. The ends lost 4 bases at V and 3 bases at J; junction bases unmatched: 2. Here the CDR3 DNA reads TGTGCCAGCAGCCCGACAGGGGACTATGGCTACACCTTC. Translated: CASSPTGDYGYTF.

The CDR3 DNA reads TGCGCCAGCAGCCAAGTCTCGAGTCAGGCAGGCCAAAACATTCAGTACTTC. It encodes CASSQVSSQAGQNIQYF. V usage is TRBV4-1 and J usage is TRBJ2-4; D unclear. V was trimmed by 1 base and J by 5 bases, leaving 18 bases between them. Germline loops: CDR1 MGHRA, CDR2 YSYEKL. This CDR3 contains 17 residues.

CDR3 region: CATSDFGPRGDSSYNEQFF. The CDR3 DNA reads TGTGCCACCAGTGATTTTGGACCTCGGGGGGACTCTTCCTACAATGAGCAGTTCTTC. The chain joins TRBV24-1 to TRBJ2-1, with 7 bases lining up with TRBD2. CDR1 is KGHDR, CDR2 SFDVKD, per germline. The CDR3 is 19 residues long. After removal of 1 base from V and 1 base from J, the junction contained 12 bases not matched to a gene.

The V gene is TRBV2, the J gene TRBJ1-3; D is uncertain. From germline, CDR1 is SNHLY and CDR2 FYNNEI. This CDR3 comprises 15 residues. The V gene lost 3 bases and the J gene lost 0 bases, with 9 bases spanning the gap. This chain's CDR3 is CASSDGRLSGNTIYF. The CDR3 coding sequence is TGTGCCAGCAGTGATGGCCGCCTCTCTGGAAACACCATATATTTT. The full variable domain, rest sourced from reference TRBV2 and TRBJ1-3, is EPEVTQTPSHQVTQMGQEVILRCVPISNHLYFYWYRQILGQKVEFLVSFYNNEISEKSEIFDDQFSVERPDGSNFTLKIRSTKLEDSAMYFCASSDGRLSGNTIYFGEGSWLTVV.

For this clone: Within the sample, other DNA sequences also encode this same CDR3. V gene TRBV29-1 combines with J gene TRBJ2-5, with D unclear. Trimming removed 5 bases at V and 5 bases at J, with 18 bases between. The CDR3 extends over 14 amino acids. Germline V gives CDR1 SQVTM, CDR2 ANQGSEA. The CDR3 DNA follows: TGCAGCGTTACCTCCCATCGGTCCGGGGAGACCCAGTACTTC. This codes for CSVTSHRSGETQYF.

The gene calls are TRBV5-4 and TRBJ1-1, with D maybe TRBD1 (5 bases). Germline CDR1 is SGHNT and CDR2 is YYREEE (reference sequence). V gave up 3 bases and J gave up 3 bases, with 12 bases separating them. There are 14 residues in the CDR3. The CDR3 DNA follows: TGTGCCAGCAGCTCCAGGGTGGCGGACACTGAAGCTTTCTTT. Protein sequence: CASSSRVADTEAFF.

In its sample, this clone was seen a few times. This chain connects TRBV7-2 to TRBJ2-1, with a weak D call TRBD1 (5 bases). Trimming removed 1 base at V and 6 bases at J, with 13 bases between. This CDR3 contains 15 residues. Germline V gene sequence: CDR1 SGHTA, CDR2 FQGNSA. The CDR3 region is CASSLDGASGNEQFF. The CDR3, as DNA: TGTGCCAGCAGCTTAGATGGGGCGTCGGGCAATGAGCAGTTCTTC.

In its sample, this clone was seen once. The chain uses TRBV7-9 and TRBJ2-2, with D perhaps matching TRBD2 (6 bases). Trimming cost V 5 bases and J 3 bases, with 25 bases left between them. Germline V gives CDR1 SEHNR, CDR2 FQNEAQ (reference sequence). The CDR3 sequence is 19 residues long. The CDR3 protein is CASSPAGTFLSGYTGELFF. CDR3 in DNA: TGTGCCAGCAGCCCCGCCGGGACTTTTTTAAGCGGTTACACCGGGGAGCTGTTTTTT. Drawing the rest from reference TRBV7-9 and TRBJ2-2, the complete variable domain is DTGVSQNPRHKITKRGQNVTFRCDPISEHNRLYWYRQTLGQGPEFLTYFQNEAQLEKSRLLSDRFSAERPKGSFSTLEIQRTEQGDSAMYLCASSPAGTFLSGYTGELFFGEGSRLTVL.

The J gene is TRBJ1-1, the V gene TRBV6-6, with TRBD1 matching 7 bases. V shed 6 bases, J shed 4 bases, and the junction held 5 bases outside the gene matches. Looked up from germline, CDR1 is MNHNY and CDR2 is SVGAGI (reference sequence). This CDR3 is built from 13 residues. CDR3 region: CASRITGATEAFF. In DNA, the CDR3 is TGTGCCAGCAGGATAACAGGGGCCACTGAAGCTTTCTTT.

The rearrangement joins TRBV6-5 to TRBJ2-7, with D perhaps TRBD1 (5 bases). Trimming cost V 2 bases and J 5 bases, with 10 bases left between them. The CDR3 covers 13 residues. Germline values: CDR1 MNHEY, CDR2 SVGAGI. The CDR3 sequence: CASSYNAGHEQYF. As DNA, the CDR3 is TGTGCCAGCAGTTACAACGCAGGGCACGAGCAGTACTTC.

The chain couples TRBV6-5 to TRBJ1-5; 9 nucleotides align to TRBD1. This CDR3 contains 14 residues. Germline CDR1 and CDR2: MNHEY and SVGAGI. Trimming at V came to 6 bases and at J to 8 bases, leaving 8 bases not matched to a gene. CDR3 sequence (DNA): TGTGCCAGCAGCCTTGGACAGGGGTGGAAGCCCCAGCATTTT. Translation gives CASSLGQGWKPQHF.

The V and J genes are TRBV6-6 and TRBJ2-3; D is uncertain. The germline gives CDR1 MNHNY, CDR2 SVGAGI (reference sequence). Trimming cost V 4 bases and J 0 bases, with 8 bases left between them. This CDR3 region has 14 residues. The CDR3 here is CASSWQKSTDTQYF. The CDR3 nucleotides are TGTGCCAGCAGTTGGCAGAAGAGCACAGATACGCAGTATTTT.

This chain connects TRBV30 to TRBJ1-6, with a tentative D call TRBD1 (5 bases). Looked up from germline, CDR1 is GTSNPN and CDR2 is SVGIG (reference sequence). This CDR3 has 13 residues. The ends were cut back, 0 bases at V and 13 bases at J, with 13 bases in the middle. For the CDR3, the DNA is TGTGCCTGGAGTGTGGTCCAGGGAACGCCCCTCCACTTT. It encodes CAWSVVQGTPLHF.

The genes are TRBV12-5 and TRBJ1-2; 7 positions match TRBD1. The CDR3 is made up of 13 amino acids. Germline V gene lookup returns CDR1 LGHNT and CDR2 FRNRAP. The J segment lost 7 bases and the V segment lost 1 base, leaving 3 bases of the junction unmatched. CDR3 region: CASGLEGAGGYTF. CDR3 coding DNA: TGTGCTAGTGGTTTGGAGGGGGCGGGTGGCTACACCTTC.

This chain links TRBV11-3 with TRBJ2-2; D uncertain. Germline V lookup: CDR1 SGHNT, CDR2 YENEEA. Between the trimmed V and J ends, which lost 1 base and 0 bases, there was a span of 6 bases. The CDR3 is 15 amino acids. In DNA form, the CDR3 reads TGTGCCAGCAGCTTAGGGCATTCGAACACCGGGGAGCTGTTTTTT. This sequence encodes CASSLGHSNTGELFF.

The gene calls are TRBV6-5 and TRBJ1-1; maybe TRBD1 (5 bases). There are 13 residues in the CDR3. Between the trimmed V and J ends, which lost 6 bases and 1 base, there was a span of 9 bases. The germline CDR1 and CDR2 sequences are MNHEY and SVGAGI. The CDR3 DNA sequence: TGTGCCAGCAGAGTTCAGGGGAACACTGAAGCTTTCTTT. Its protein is CASRVQGNTEAFF.

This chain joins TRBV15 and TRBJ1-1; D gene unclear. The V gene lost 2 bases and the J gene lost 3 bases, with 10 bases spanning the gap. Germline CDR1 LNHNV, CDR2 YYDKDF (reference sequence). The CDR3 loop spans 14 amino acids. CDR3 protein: CATSRRPPDTEAFF. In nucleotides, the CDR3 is TGTGCCACCAGCAGACGCCCCCCAGACACTGAAGCTTTCTTT.

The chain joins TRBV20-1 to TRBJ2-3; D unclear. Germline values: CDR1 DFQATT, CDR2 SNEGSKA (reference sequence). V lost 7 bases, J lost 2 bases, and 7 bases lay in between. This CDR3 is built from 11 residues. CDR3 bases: TGCAGTGGGTCAGACACAGATACGCAGTATTTT. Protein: CSGSDTDTQYF.

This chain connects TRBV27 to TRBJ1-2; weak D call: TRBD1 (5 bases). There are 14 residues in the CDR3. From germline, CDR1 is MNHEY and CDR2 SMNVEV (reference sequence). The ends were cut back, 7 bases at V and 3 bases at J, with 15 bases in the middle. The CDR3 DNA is TGTGCCAGCAACCGAAGGGGATCGGACTATGGCTACACCTTC. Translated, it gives CASNRRGSDYGYTF.

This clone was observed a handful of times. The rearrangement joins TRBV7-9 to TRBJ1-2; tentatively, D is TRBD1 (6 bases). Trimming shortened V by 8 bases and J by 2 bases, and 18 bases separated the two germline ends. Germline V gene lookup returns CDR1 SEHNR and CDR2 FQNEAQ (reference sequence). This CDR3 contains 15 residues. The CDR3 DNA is TGTGCCAGCGGCCACTCAAACAGGGAAAACTATGGCTACACCTTC. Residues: CASGHSNRENYGYTF. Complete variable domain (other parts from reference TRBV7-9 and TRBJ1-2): DTGVSQNPRHKITKRGQNVTFRCDPISEHNRLYWYRQTLGQGPEFLTYFQNEAQLEKSRLLSDRFSAERPKGSFSTLEIQRTEQGDSAMYLCASGHSNRENYGYTFGSGTRLTVV.

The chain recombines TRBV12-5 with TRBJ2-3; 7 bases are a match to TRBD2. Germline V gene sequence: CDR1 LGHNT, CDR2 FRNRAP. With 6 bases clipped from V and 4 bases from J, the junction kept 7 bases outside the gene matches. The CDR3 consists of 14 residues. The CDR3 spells CASGASGQSDTQYF. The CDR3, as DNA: TGTGCTAGTGGGGCTAGCGGACAATCAGATACGCAGTATTTT.